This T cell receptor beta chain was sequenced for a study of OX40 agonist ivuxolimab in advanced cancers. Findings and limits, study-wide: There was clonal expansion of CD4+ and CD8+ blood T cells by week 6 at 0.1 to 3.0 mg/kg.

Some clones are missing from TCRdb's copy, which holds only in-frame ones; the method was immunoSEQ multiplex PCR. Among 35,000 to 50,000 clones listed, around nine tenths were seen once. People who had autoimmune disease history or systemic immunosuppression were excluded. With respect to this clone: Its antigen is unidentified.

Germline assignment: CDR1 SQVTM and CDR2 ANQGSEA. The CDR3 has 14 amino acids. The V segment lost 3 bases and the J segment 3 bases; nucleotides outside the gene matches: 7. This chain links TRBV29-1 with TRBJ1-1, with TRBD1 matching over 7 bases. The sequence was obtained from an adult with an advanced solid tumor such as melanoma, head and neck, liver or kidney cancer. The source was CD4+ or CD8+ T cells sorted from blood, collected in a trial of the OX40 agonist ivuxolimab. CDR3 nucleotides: TGCAGCGTTGATTTGGGCAGGGGGTACACTGAAGCTTTCTTT. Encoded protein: CSVDLGRGYTEAFF. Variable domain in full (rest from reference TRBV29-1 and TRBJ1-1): SAVISQKPSRDICQRGTSLTIQCQVDSQVTMMFWYRQQPGQSLTLIATANQGSEATYESGFVIDKFPISRPNLTFSTLTVSNMSPEDSSIYLCSVDLGRGYTEAFFGQGTRLTVV.